The 5 T cell receptor beta chains presented below share a single source sample, sequenced in a study of blood T cells in healthy people across ages. A J-beta primer mix and a sample-barcoded 5' primer were used in a second PCR of about 7 to 11 cycles. TCRdb re-called the 5' RACE reads with MiXCR, one entry per CDR3 protein. The sample has around 870,000 distinct CDR3 sequences; 25% to 35% are singletons. Sample: blood. The receptors shown here come from an elderly woman in good health.

This clonotype was seen a handful of times. A read error may explain this, as a much larger clone is one base away. The genes are TRBV5-1 and TRBJ1-2; D is perhaps TRBD1 (5 bases). The germline V gene has CDR1 SGHRS and CDR2 YFSETQ. V lost 3 bases, J lost 4 bases, and 13 bases lay in between. The CDR3 is made up of 14 amino acids. As DNA, the CDR3 is TGCGCCAGCAGCTGGGCCCCGGGGGTCTATGGCTACACCTTC. Its protein product is CASSWAPGVYGYTF. The full variable domain, in which reference TRBV5-1 and TRBJ1-2 provide the parts outside the CDR3, is KAGVTQTPRYLIKTRGQQVTLSCSPISGHRSVSWYQQTPGQGLQFLFEYFSETQRNKGNFPGRFSGRQFSNSRSEMNVSTLELGDSALYLCASSWAPGVYGYTFGSGTRLTVV.

This clonotype was detected many times. The chain couples TRBV9 to TRBJ1-6, with D possibly TRBD1 on 5 matching bases. CDR1 is SGDLS, CDR2 YYNGEE, per germline. Trimming removed 3 bases at V and 10 bases at J, with 11 bases between. The CDR3 is 13 residues long. The CDR3 DNA follows: TGTGCCAGCAGCGGAGGGGCGGAATCACCCCTCCACTTT. It yields the protein CASSGGAESPLHF.

This clonotype was detected many times. This chain connects TRBV27 to TRBJ2-7; no reliable D call. V was shortened by 0 bases and J by 0 bases, with 9 bases between the two germline ends. The germline gives CDR1 MNHEY, CDR2 SMNVEV (reference sequence). The CDR3 totals 15 residues. The CDR3 here is CASSLSGINSYEQYF. The CDR3 DNA reads as TGTGCCAGCAGTTTATCGGGGATCAACTCCTACGAGCAGTACTTC.

The J gene is TRBJ1-1, the V gene TRBV7-9, with D perhaps TRBD1 (5 bases). In germline, CDR1 is SEHNR, CDR2 FQNEAQ (reference sequence). The CDR3 runs to 16 residues. As DNA, the CDR3 is TGTGCAGCGGCCGATGGGCCAGGGTGGAAGAACACTGAAGCTTTCTTT. Translated: CAAADGPGWKNTEAFF.

This clonotype was recorded many times. CDR3: CASSSGKYNEQFF. CDR3 in DNA: TGTGCCAGCAGCTCGGGGAAGTACAATGAGCAGTTCTTC. The chain carries TRBV7-9 and TRBJ2-1; D may be TRBD2 (5 bases). Trimming removed 4 bases from V and 4 bases from J, with 8 bases in between. The germline V gene has CDR1 SEHNR and CDR2 FQNEAQ (reference sequence). CDR3 length: 13 amino acids.